This TCR beta chain was identified during a study of blood T cell repertoires in COVID-19. At the level of the study: The study drew acute and convalescent COVID-19 samples from the United States, Italy and Spain. The analysed material was cDNA or gDNA that came from T cells, B-cell-depleted T cells, or PBMCs.

Clones were read by immunoSEQ multiplex PCR, and TCRdb kept only the in-frame ones, dropping some. The table shows approximately 23,000 clones, with about 87% occurring only once. This clonotype originated in a woman older than 75 with active COVID-19. What was sequenced was peripheral blood.

CDR3 loop: CASRTVDQPQHF. The CDR3, as DNA: TGTGCCAGCAGAACGGTGGATCAGCCCCAGCATTTT. J is TRBJ1-5 and V is TRBV2; D is undetermined. The V gene's germline CDR1 is SNHLY and CDR2 FYNNEI. The CDR3 is made up of 12 amino acids. Trimming removed 6 bases from V and 5 bases from J, with 8 bases in between.